This TCR beta chain emerged from a study of preoperative IRX-2 immunotherapy in early breast cancer. CDR1 and CDR2 from the germline V gene are SGDLS and YYNGEE. The CDR3 contains 13 residues. V shed 5 bases and J shed 4 bases, with 13 bases lying between them. Treatment denoted: preoperative locoregional IRX-2 cytokine immunotherapy. Samples came from a phase Ib trial of preoperative locoregional IRX-2 cytokine immunotherapy. The protocol was immunoSEQ multiplex PCR, while the TCRdb copy is restricted to in-frame clones and leaves out a portion. The sample lists roughly 43,000 clones, about 95% occurring once.

The chain combines TRBV9 with TRBJ2-7; D remains unclear. Sample: tumor tissue, taken after IRX-2 immunotherapy. The receptor was isolated from a human donor with breast cancer. The CDR3 DNA sequence: TGTGCCAGCAGTCCACCTTTAGGGTACGAGCAGTACTTC. Amino acids: CASSPPLGYEQYF. The full variable domain, with the rest looked up from reference TRBV9 and TRBJ2-7, is DSGVTQTPKHLITATGQRVTLRCSPRSGDLSVYWYQQSLDQGLQFLIQYYNGEERAKGNILERFSAQQFPDLHSELNLSSLELGDSALYFCASSPPLGYEQYFGPGTRLTVT.